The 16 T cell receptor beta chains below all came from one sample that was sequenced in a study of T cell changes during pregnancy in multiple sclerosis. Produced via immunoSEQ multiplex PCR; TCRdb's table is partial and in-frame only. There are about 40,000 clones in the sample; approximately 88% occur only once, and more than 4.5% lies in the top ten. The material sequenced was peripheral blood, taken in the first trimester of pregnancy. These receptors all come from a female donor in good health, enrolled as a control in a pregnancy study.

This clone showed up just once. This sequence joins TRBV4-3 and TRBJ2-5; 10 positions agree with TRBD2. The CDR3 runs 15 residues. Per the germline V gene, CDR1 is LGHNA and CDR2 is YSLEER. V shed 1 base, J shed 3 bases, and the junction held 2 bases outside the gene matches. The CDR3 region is CASSQASGGEETQYF. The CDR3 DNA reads TGCGCCAGCAGCCAAGCTAGCGGGGGAGAAGAGACCCAGTACTTC.

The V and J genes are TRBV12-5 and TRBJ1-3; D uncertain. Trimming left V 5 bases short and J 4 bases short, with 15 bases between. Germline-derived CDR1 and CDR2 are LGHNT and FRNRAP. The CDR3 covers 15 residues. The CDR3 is CASGLSGRGGNTIYF. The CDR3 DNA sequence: TGTGCTAGTGGTCTCAGCGGGCGGGGAGGAAACACCATATATTTT.

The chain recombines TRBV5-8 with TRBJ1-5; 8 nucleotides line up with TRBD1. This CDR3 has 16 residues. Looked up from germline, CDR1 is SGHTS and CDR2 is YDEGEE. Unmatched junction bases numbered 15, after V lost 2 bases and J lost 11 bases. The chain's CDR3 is CASSFFPGQAFVAQHF. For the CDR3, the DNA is TGTGCCAGCAGCTTTTTCCCGGGACAGGCCTTTGTAGCCCAGCATTTT.

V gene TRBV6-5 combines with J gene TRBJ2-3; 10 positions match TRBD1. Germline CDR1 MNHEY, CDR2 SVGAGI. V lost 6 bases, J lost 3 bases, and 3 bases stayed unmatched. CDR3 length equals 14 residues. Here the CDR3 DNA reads TGTGCCAGCAGGGGGGACAGGGGAACAGATACGCAGTATTTT. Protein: CASRGDRGTDTQYF.

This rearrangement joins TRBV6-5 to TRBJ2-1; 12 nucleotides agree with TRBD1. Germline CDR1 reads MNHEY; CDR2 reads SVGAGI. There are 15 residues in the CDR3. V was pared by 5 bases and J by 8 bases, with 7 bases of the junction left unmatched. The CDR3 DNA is TGTGCCAGCAGTCCCACCGGGACAGGGGGCGATGAGCAGTTCTTC. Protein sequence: CASSPTGTGGDEQFF.

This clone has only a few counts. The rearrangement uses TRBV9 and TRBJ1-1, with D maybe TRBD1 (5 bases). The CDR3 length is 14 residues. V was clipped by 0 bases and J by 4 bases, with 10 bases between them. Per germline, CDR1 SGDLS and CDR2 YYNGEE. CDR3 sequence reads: CASSVGGYGTEAFF. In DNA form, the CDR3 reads TGTGCCAGCAGCGTAGGGGGCTATGGCACTGAAGCTTTCTTT.

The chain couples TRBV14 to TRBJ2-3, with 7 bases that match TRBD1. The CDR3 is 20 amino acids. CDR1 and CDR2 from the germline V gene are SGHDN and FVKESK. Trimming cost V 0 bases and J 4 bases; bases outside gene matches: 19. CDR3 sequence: CASSQDGGQLASRAADTQYF. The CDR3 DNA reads TGTGCCAGCAGCCAAGATGGGGGACAGCTAGCTTCCCGGGCCGCAGATACGCAGTATTTT.

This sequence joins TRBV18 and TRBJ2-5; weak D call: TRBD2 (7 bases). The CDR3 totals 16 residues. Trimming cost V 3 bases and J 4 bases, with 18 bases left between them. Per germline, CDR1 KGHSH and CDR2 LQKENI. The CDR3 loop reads CASSPLNGGRTETQYF. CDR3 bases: TGTGCCAGCTCACCCCTAAACGGGGGGCGCACAGAGACCCAGTACTTC.

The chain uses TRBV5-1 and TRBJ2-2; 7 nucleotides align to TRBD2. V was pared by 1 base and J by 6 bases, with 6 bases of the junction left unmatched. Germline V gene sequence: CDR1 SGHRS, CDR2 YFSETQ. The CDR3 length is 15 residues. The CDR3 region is CASSLRVRGAGELFF. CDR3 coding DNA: TGCGCCAGCAGCTTGCGGGTCCGGGGGGCCGGGGAGCTGTTTTTT.

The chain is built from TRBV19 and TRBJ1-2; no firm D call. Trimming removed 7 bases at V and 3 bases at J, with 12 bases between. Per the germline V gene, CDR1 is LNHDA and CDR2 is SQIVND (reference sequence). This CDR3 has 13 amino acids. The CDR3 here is CASKEHEHYGYTF. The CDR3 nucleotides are TGTGCCAGTAAAGAACACGAACACTATGGCTACACCTTC.

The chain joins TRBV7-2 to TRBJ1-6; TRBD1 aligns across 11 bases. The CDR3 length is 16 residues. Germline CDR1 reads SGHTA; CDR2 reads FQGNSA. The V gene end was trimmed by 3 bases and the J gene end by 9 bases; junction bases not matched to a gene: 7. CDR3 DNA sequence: TGTGCCAGCAGCTTGTATCGGACAGGGGGCAGTTCACCCCTCCACTTT. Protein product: CASSLYRTGGSSPLHF. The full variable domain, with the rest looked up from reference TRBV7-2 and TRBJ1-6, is GAGVSQSPSNKVTEKGKDVELRCDPISGHTALYWYRQSLGQGLEFLIYFQGNSAPDKSGLPSDRFSAERTGGSVSTLTIQRTQQEDSAVYLCASSLYRTGGSSPLHFGNGTRLTVT.

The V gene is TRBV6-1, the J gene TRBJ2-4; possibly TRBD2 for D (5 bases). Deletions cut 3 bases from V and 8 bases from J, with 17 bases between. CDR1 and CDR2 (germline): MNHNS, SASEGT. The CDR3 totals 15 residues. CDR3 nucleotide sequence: TGTGCCAGCAGTGAGAATACGGTGCCGCGGGACATTCAGTACTTC. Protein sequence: CASSENTVPRDIQYF.

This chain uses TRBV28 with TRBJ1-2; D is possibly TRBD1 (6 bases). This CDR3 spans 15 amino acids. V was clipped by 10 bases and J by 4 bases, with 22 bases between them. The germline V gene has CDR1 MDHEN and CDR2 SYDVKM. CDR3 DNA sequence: TGTGCCATCTTTCGGACAGCCCAGTCGGGCTATGGCTACACCTTC. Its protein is CAIFRTAQSGYGYTF.

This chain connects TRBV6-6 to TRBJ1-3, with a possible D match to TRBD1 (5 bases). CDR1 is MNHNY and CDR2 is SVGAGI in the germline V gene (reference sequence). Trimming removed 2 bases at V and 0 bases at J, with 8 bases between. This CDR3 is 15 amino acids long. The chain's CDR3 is CASSYDSFSGNTIYF. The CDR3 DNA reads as TGTGCCAGCAGTTACGACAGCTTCTCTGGAAACACCATATATTTT.

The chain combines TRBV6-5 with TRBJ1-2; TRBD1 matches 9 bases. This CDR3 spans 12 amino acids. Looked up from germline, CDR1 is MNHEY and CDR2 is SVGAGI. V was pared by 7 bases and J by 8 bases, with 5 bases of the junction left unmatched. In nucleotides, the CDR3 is TGTGCCAGCACCTGGGGACAGGGAGGCTACACCTTC. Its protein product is CASTWGQGGYTF.

CDR3: CASRAPHFGGPGLYEQYF. In DNA, the CDR3 is TGTGCCAGCAGAGCCCCCCATTTCGGAGGGCCGGGTCTCTACGAGCAGTACTTC. The J gene is TRBJ2-7, the V gene TRBV28, with D possibly being TRBD2 (6 bases). This CDR3 region has 18 residues. CDR1 and CDR2 (germline): MDHEN, SYDVKM. The ends were cut back, 6 bases at V and 3 bases at J, with 27 bases in the middle.